This T cell receptor beta chain was sequenced in a study of blood T cell repertoires in COVID-19. Overall study: The study drew acute and convalescent COVID-19 samples from the United States, Italy and Spain. T cells, B-cell-depleted T cells, or PBMCs provided the cDNA or gDNA that served as material.

Per the authors' pipeline: Reference gene primer amplification in the assay estimated nucleated cell counts. The data were produced by immunoSEQ multiplex PCR, yet TCRdb's version contains in-frame clones alone and is incomplete. V, J and clone size are taken as reported in that table, and D and trimming were inferred from the DNA itself. The profile shows about 98,000 clones, 81% of them singletons. This CDR3 region has 15 residues. Germline CDR1 is SGHVS and CDR2 is FQNEAQ. Trimming removed 5 bases from V and 7 bases from J; junction bases left unmatched: 9. The rearrangement joins TRBV7-8 to TRBJ2-7; 12 bases map to TRBD1. Sequenced sample: peripheral blood. This receptor was obtained from a woman aged 80 or over with acute or convalescent COVID-19. The DNA of the CDR3 is TGTGCCAGCAGCCAAGCTGGGACAGGGGGCGCAGAGCAGTACTTC. Protein sequence: CASSQAGTGGAEQYF.